What follows are 3 T cell receptor beta chains derived from one specimen sequenced in a study of shared clonotypes between healthy human individuals. Profiling relied on immunoSEQ multiplex PCR, and the TCRdb table lists in-frame clones only, not all of them. The sample lists hundreds of thousands of clones, over 60% occurring once. The sequenced sample was PBMCs. The receptors were sampled from a woman between 40 and 55 years old in good health. Some clones in this sample may be carry-over from other donors' samples.

The V gene is TRBV5-1, the J gene TRBJ2-2; 12 bases map to TRBD2. Trimming removed 5 bases from V and 4 bases from J; junction bases left unmatched: 3. This CDR3 is 15 amino acids long. CDR1 is SGHRS and CDR2 is YFSETQ in the germline V gene. The CDR3 reads CASRLAGGSTGELFF. CDR3 sequence (DNA): TGCGCCAGCAGACTAGCGGGAGGATCCACCGGGGAGCTGTTTTTT.

The chain employs TRBV7-2 and TRBJ2-5; 8 nucleotides line up with TRBD1. The DNA end lines up better with TRBJ2-7; the J call may be wrong. The CDR3 is 15 amino acids. Per germline, CDR1 SGHTA and CDR2 FQGNSA. The CDR3 sequence is CASSLVVGQDYEQYF. CDR3 DNA: TGTGCCAGCAGCTTAGTTGTGGGACAGGACTACGAGCAGTACTTC.

The chain is built from TRBV19 and TRBJ2-3; 10 positions agree with TRBD1. CDR3 length equals 14 residues. Germline assignment: CDR1 LNHDA and CDR2 SQIVND (reference sequence). J was trimmed by 2 bases and V by 10 bases; bases with no gene match: 6. This CDR3 is CATRQGASTDTQYF. Written as DNA, the CDR3 is TGTGCCACCCGACAGGGGGCATCCACAGATACGCAGTATTTT.